This TCR beta chain was sequenced for a study of Ad26.COV2.S vaccination and SARS-CoV-2 variants. The overall study: Among those in the COV1001 Ad26.COV2.S trial arm was the donor. Regarding the study as a whole: Those who received the vaccine showed greater spike-specific TCR breadth than those given placebo.

With respect to this clone: The target antigen is unknown.

The CDR3 runs to 14 residues. Per the germline V gene, CDR1 is SNHLY and CDR2 is FYNNEI. V was shortened by 8 bases and J by 1 base, with 12 bases between the two germline ends. The treatment was: 19 received Ad26.COV2.S at low or high dose, single or two shots; about 5 received placebo; per-sample allocation not given. All samples were drawn on day 63, counting from the first vaccine or placebo injection. Recruitment in Boston yielded a donor of adult age, 18-55 years. The table came from immunoSEQ multiplex PCR; TCRdb's copy has only in-frame clones and leaves some out. This table holds around 320,000 clones, around 86% found once.

The sequencing used peripheral blood, collected in a trial of Ad26.COV2.S vaccine versus placebo. The rearrangement uses TRBV2 and TRBJ1-5; a possible D gene is TRBD1 (6 bases). The sequence was collected from a person between 18 and 65 years old who received the Ad26.COV2.S COVID-19 vaccine or a placebo. This chain's CDR3 is CASSYRVSNQPQHF. CDR3 coding DNA: TGTGCCAGCTCCTACAGGGTAAGCAATCAGCCCCAGCATTTT.